This T cell receptor beta chain was sequenced for a study of shared clonotypes between healthy human individuals. Study outcomes and limitations: Shared clonotypes across all four donors exceeded non-shared ones in generation probability.

On this clone: Antigen unknown.

The CDR3 is made up of 15 amino acids. The junction had 5 bases not matched to a gene; V was cut back by 0 bases and J by 7 bases. Germline V CDR1 and CDR2: WNHNN, SYGVQD (reference sequence). Authors' processing steps: ImmunoSEQ sequences covered only the junction and lacked quality scores; filtering therefore differed. Generated by immunoSEQ multiplex PCR, the TCRdb table keeps only in-frame clones and is missing some. V, J and clone size reflect that table, while D and trimming were determined from the DNA. Among over a million clones listed, roughly 80% were seen once. The receptor was derived from a man between 18 and 29 years old in good health. Sequenced material: memory CD4+ T cells sorted from blood. As for subset: CD45RA-negative fraction. This chain connects TRBV10-1 to TRBJ2-5, with 10 bases matching TRBD2. CDR3 loop: CASSESTSGTGTQYF. CDR3 DNA: TGCGCCAGCAGTGAGTCAACTAGCGGGACCGGGACCCAGTACTTC.